This is a list of T cell receptor beta chains from one sample in a study of blood T cells in healthy people across ages. TCRdb re-analysed the 5' RACE reads in MiXCR, keeping a single row per CDR3 protein. Of about 1.4 million distinct CDR3 sequences listed, roughly 60% are singletons. The sample was blood. These receptors all stem from a man younger than 35 in good health. The CDR3 runs from the conserved cysteine through the conserved F or W. D genes are given only for firm matches. Expanded clones are given a class, and other clones once, few, many or no size at all.

D: TRBD2
J: TRBJ2-3
V: TRBV7-2
size: .
CDR3: CASSLRGVRTDTQYF
DNA: TGTGCCAGCAGCCTTCGGGGGGTCCGCACAGATACGCAGTATTTT

D: TRBD1
J: TRBJ1-2
V: TRBV9
size: .
CDR3: CASSAVTGMNGYTF
DNA: TGTGCCAGCAGCGCCGTGACAGGGATGAATGGCTACACCTTC

D: .
J: TRBJ2-3
V: TRBV28
size: .
CDR3: CASSQPSGSDTQYF
DNA: TGTGCCAGCAGTCAACCCTCAGGGTCAGATACGCAGTATTTT

D: TRBD1
J: TRBJ2-7
V: TRBV6-1
size: .
CDR3: CASHPGQGAQGSYEQYF
DNA: TGTGCCAGTCATCCGGGACAGGGGGCTCAAGGGAGCTACGAGCAGTACTTC

D: .
J: TRBJ2-1
V: TRBV20-1
size: .
CDR3: CSARDPGGGPSYNEQFF
DNA: TGCAGTGCTAGAGATCCGGGCGGAGGCCCTTCTTACAATGAGCAGTTCTTC

D: TRBD2
J: TRBJ2-1
V: TRBV4-1
size: .
CDR3: CASSQSLAGLLGEQFF
DNA: TGCGCCAGCAGCCAAAGTCTAGCGGGGCTCCTTGGGGAGCAGTTCTTC

D: .
J: TRBJ1-1
V: TRBV4-3
size: .
CDR3: CASSQDWRENFRGSEAFF
DNA: TGCGCCAGCAGCCAAGATTGGAGGGAGAACTTTAGGGGTTCTGAAGCTTTCTTT

D: .
J: TRBJ2-2
V: TRBV4-3
size: .
CDR3: CASSPGQWSGELFF
DNA: TGCGCCAGCAGTCCGGGCCAGTGGTCCGGGGAGCTGTTTTTT

D: TRBD2
J: TRBJ2-7
V: TRBV15
size: .
CDR3: CATSREGGLAAQQYF
DNA: TGTGCCACCAGCAGAGAGGGAGGACTAGCGGCCCAGCAGTACTTC

D: TRBD1
J: TRBJ1-4
V: TRBV12-3/TRBV12-4
size: .
CDR3: CASSPDRGWLNEKLFF
DNA: TGTGCCAGCAGCCCTGACAGGGGATGGCTTAATGAAAAACTGTTTTTT

D: .
J: TRBJ2-7
V: TRBV12-3/TRBV12-4
size: many
CDR3: CASSFRYEQYF
DNA: TGTGCCAGCAGTTTTAGGTACGAGCAGTACTTC

D: TRBD1
J: TRBJ1-5
V: TRBV10-3
size: .
CDR3: CAISESQGTGPAQHF
DNA: TGTGCCATCAGTGAGTCCCAGGGGACAGGGCCAGCCCAGCATTTT

D: .
J: TRBJ1-2
V: TRBV20-1
size: .
CDR3: CSAKIQGSGYTF
DNA: TGCAGTGCTAAGATACAGGGTTCTGGCTACACCTTC

D: .
J: TRBJ2-5
V: TRBV3-1
size: .
CDR3: CASSQVLHQETQYF
DNA: TGTGCCAGCAGCCAAGTTTTGCACCAAGAGACCCAGTACTTC

D: .
J: TRBJ2-1
V: TRBV4-2
size: .
CDR3: CASSQAGEFTEQFF
DNA: TGTGCCAGCAGCCAAGCCGGCGAATTCACTGAGCAGTTCTTC

D: TRBD1
J: TRBJ1-4
V: TRBV2
size: few
CDR3: CASTRPGGSEKLFF
DNA: TGTGCCAGCACTAGACCAGGGGGGTCTGAAAAACTGTTTTTT

D: TRBD2
J: TRBJ2-7
V: TRBV4-1
size: .
CDR3: CASSHILREGQYEQYF
DNA: TGCGCCAGCAGCCACATACTCCGGGAGGGCCAGTACGAGCAGTACTTC

D: .
J: TRBJ1-2
V: TRBV29-1
size: .
CDR3: CSVVGGSGVDGYTF
DNA: TGCAGCGTTGTCGGGGGTTCAGGAGTGGATGGCTACACCTTC

D: TRBD1
J: TRBJ1-5
V: TRBV27
size: many
CDR3: CASSLGTGANQPQHF
DNA: TGTGCCAGCAGCCTAGGGACAGGGGCGAATCAGCCCCAGCATTTT

D: TRBD1
J: TRBJ1-1
V: TRBV25-1
size: .
CDR3: CASSGTGLNTEAFF
DNA: TGTGCCAGCTCCGGGACAGGGTTGAACACTGAAGCTTTCTTT

D: .
J: TRBJ1-4
V: TRBV12-3/TRBV12-4
size: .
CDR3: CASSPAPNEKLFF
DNA: TGTGCCAGCAGTCCGGCCCCGAATGAAAAACTGTTTTTT

D: .
J: TRBJ2-5
V: TRBV27
size: few
CDR3: CASSLRVGSWETQYF
DNA: TGTGCCAGCAGTCTAAGGGTCGGCAGTTGGGAGACCCAGTACTTC

D: .
J: TRBJ2-1
V: TRBV28
size: .
CDR3: CASSLGFQAAGEQFF
DNA: TGTGCCAGCAGTTTGGGGTTTCAGGCCGCGGGTGAGCAGTTCTTC

D: .
J: TRBJ1-2
V: TRBV7-9
size: few
CDR3: CASSLHRAGLDGYTF
DNA: TGTGCCAGCAGCTTACACAGGGCGGGCTTGGATGGCTACACCTTC

D: TRBD2
J: TRBJ2-4
V: TRBV20-1
size: .
CDR3: CSARDGAGGGNIQYF
DNA: TGCAGTGCTAGAGATGGCGCGGGGGGCGGAAACATTCAGTACTTC

D: .
J: TRBJ2-3
V: TRBV10-3
size: .
CDR3: CAISESEGGSADTQYF
DNA: TGTGCCATCAGTGAGTCTGAGGGGGGATCAGCAGATACGCAGTATTTT

D: TRBD1
J: TRBJ2-6
V: TRBV2
size: .
CDR3: CASSEQGAGANVLTF
DNA: TGTGCCAGCAGTGAACAGGGGGCCGGGGCCAACGTCCTGACTTTC

D: .
J: TRBJ2-4
V: TRBV20-1
size: once
CDR3: CSASREANIQYF
DNA: TGCAGTGCAAGCAGGGAGGCGAACATTCAGTACTTC

D: .
J: TRBJ2-3
V: TRBV2
size: .
CDR3: CASSSLALTSTDTQYF
DNA: TGTGCCAGCAGTTCCCTAGCCCTGACTAGCACAGATACGCAGTATTTT